Listed below are T cell receptor beta chains from one sample, sequenced in a study of blood T cells in healthy people across ages. TCRdb re-called the 5' RACE reads through MiXCR, storing one row per CDR3 protein. Of approximately 800,000 distinct CDR3 sequences listed, under 80% were seen once; the top ten hold 28%. The specimen was blood. These receptors were taken from a man aged 25 to 40 in good health. CDR3s include the opening cysteine and the closing phenylalanine or tryptophan. The D gene is left open where the match is weak. A row's size may be missing; if present it is once, few, many or a size class.

TRBV6-5,TRBJ2-7,-,TRBD2,TGTGCCAGCAGTTACTCCCGGCTAGCGGGGACCTACGAGCAGTACTTC,CASSYSRLAGTYEQYF
TRBV24-1,TRBJ2-3,-,TRBD2,TGTGCCACCAGTGATCAGGCAACTGGGTCTAGCGGGGCCCCAGCGCAGTATTTT,CATSDQATGSSGAPAQYF
TRBV7-3,TRBJ1-6,-,-,TGTGCCAGCAGCCCGGACGGGTGGTCACCCCTCCACTTT,CASSPDGWSPLHF
TRBV7-3,TRBJ2-3,few,-,TGTGCCAGCAGCTTAATGCTGTCCGATACGCAGTATTTT,CASSLMLSDTQYF
TRBV7-9,TRBJ2-7,-,TRBD1,TGTGCCAGCAGCTCTCCGAGGACAGGGGCCTACGAGCAGTACTTC,CASSSPRTGAYEQYF
TRBV4-2,TRBJ2-1,-,-,TGTGCCAGCAGCCAAATAGGAACCACCCGGCACAATGAGCAGTTCTTC,CASSQIGTTRHNEQFF
TRBV6-2/TRBV6-3,TRBJ2-1,once,-,TGTGCCAGCAGTTTCTCCGGGGGTGTGGGTGGTGAGCAGTTCTTC,CASSFSGGVGGEQFF
TRBV10-3,TRBJ1-6,-,-,TGTGCCACCAGGGCCGAAGAGAATTCACCCCTCCACTTT,CATRAEENSPLHF
TRBV12-3/TRBV12-4,TRBJ1-1,-,-,TGTGCCAGCAGTTTAAGTTCGGCGGGAGACACTGAAGCTTTCTTT,CASSLSSAGDTEAFF
TRBV10-3,TRBJ1-2,-,-,TGTGCCATCAGGGAGGGGTCACCAACTTCCCCCTATGGCTACACCTTC,CAIREGSPTSPYGYTF
TRBV6-2/TRBV6-3,TRBJ2-1,-,-,TGTGCCAGCAGTTATTCCGGGACGCCCTACTCCAATGAGCAGTTCTTC,CASSYSGTPYSNEQFF
TRBV27,TRBJ2-5,-,TRBD2,TGTGCCAGCAGTTGGACTAGCAGTCAAGAGACCCAGTACTTC,CASSWTSSQETQYF
TRBV29-1,TRBJ2-1,-,TRBD1,TGCAGCGTTGAGATAGGGACAGGGACGTTCATCAATGAGCAGTTCTTC,CSVEIGTGTFINEQFF
TRBV10-3,TRBJ1-6,once,TRBD1,TGTGCCATCACCCCGGACAGGAGTAATTCACCCCTCCACTTT,CAITPDRSNSPLHF
TRBV28,TRBJ2-7,-,TRBD2,TGTGCCAGCAGTTTACCGAGCGGGAGGGCGTACGAGCAGTACTTC,CASSLPSGRAYEQYF
TRBV20-1,TRBJ2-2,once,-,TGCAGTGCGTCCGGGCCCCGCCTTAACACCGGGGAGCTGTTTTTT,CSASGPRLNTGELFF
TRBV15,TRBJ2-2,-,-,TGTGCCACCAGGGGCGGGGACGAGAACACCGGGGAGCTGTTTTTT,CATRGGDENTGELFF
TRBV5-1,TRBJ2-5,-,-,TGCGCCAGCAGCTTCGCGGACTACGGGCAAGAGACCCAGTACTTC,CASSFADYGQETQYF